Presented here are 2 T cell receptor beta chains from one specimen sequenced in a study of blood T cells in healthy people across ages. A second PCR of 7 to 11 cycles used a sample-barcoded 5' primer and a J-beta primer mix. TCRdb reanalysed the 5' RACE reads using MiXCR and keeps one entry per CDR3 protein. This sample has roughly 1.9 million distinct CDR3 sequences, with about 39% found just once. The sequenced sample was blood. Receptor source: a human donor in good health.

V usage is TRBV25-1 and J usage is TRBJ2-1; 10 positions agree with TRBD1. Germline V gene lookup returns CDR1 MGHDK and CDR2 SYGVNS. The CDR3 is 16 residues long. The V and J ends lost 5 bases and 9 bases, in that order; junction bases with no gene match: 13. The CDR3 region is CASSTLPGQGTGEQFF. CDR3 bases: TGTGCCAGCAGTACCCTTCCGGGACAGGGGACTGGTGAGCAGTTCTTC.

The V and J genes are TRBV20-1 and TRBJ1-3; D is possibly TRBD1 (6 bases). CDR1 is DFQATT, CDR2 SNEGSKA, per germline (reference sequence). The CDR3 has 16 residues. The V end was cut by 6 bases, the J end by 0 bases, with 18 bases between. The DNA for the CDR3 is TGCAGTGCCTCCTTGTTCCAGGACAGCTCTGGAAACACCATATATTTT. This sequence encodes CSASLFQDSSGNTIYF.